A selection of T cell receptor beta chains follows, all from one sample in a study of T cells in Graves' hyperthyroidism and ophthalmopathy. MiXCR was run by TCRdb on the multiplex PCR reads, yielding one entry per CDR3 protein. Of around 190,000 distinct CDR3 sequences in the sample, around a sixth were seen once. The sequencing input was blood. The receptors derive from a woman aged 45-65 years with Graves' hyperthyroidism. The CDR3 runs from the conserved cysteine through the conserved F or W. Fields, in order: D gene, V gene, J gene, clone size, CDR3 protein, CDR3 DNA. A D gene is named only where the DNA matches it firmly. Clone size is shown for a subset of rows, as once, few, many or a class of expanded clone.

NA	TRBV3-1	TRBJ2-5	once	CASSQPGTSLETQYF	TGTGCCAGCAGCCAACCCGGAACTAGTTTAGAGACCCAGTACTTC
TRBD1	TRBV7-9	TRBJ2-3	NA	CASSFKGQRTSTDTQYF	TGTGCCAGCAGCTTCAAGGGACAGCGAACTAGCACAGATACGCAGTATTTT
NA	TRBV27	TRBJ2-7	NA	CASSFEQSYEQYF	TGTGCCAGCAGTTTTGAACAGTCCTACGAGCAGTACTTC
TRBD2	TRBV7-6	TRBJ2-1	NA	CASSPRTSNEQFF	TGTGCCAGCAGCCCCCGGACTAGCAATGAGCAGTTCTTC
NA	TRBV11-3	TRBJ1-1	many	CASSLQAGANTEAFF	TGTGCCAGCAGCTTGCAGGCAGGGGCGAACACTGAAGCTTTCTTT
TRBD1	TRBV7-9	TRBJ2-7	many	CASTATGTSYEQYF	TGTGCCAGCACCGCGACAGGGACATCCTACGAGCAGTACTTC
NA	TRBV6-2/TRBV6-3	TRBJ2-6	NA	CASQRQELSGANVLTF	TGTGCCAGCCAGCGACAGGAATTGAGTGGGGCCAACGTCCTGACTTTC
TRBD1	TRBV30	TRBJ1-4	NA	CAWSVAGGREKLFF	TGTGCCTGGAGTGTGGCAGGGGGAAGGGAAAAACTGTTTTTT
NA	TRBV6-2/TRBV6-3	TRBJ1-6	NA	CASRPTKSSYNPPLHF	TGTGCCAGCAGGCCGACCAAGAGCTCCTATAATCCACCCCTCCACTTT
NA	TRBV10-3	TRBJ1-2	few	CAISESSDSVSRGYTF	TGTGCCATCAGTGAGTCTTCGGACAGCGTCTCTCGGGGCTACACCTTC
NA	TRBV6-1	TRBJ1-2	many	CASRDSYGYTF	TGTGCCAGCAGAGACAGTTATGGCTACACCTTC
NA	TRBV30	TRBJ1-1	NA	CAWSSGGVGNTEAFF	TGTGCCTGGAGTTCGGGGGGGGTTGGGAACACTGAAGCTTTCTTT
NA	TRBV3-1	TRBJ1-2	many	CASSHPSTDGYTF	TGTGCCAGCAGCCACCCATCGACAGATGGCTACACCTTC
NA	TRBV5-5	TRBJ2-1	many	CASSLYQGSYNEQFF	TGTGCCAGCAGCTTGTATCAGGGCTCCTACAATGAGCAGTTCTTC
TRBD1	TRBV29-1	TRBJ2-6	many	CSVEAGTGDGANVLTF	TGCAGCGTTGAAGCCGGGACAGGGGATGGGGCCAACGTCCTGACTTTC
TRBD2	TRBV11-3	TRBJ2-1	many	CASSLGVAGRNNEQFF	TGTGCCAGCAGCTTAGGTGTAGCGGGAAGAAACAATGAGCAGTTCTTC
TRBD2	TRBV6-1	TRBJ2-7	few	CASRTSGRGGEQYF	TGTGCCAGCAGGACTAGCGGGAGAGGCGGCGAGCAGTACTTC
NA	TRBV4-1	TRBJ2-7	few	CASSQDLYSYEQYF	TGCGCCAGCAGCCAAGATCTATACTCCTACGAGCAGTACTTC
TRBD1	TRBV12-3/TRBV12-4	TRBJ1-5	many	CASSPTGDQPQHF	TGTGCCAGCAGTCCGACAGGGGATCAGCCCCAGCATTTT
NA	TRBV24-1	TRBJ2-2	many	CATGLPNTGELFF	TGTGCCACGGGACTCCCAAACACCGGGGAGCTGTTTTTT
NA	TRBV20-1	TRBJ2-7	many	CSAREATGTYSYEQYF	TGCAGTGCTAGAGAGGCCACCGGGACGTATTCCTACGAGCAGTACTTC
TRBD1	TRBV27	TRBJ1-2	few	CASGRDRGITF	TGTGCCAGCGGACGGGACAGGGGAATCACCTTC
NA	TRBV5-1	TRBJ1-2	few	CASSSDGMYGYTF	TGCGCCAGCAGCTCGGATGGGATGTATGGCTACACCTTC
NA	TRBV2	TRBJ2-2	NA	CASSEVRLGNTGELFF	TGTGCCAGCAGTGAAGTGAGACTAGGGAACACCGGGGAGCTGTTTTTT
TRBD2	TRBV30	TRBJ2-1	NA	CAWRATSGRTYNEQFF	TGTGCCTGGAGAGCGACTAGCGGGAGGACCTACAATGAGCAGTTCTTC
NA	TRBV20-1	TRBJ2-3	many	CSASTTSTDTQYF	TGCAGTGCGAGCACCACTAGCACAGATACGCAGTATTTT
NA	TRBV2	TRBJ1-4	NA	CASSDPTEKLFF	TGTGCCAGCAGTGATCCGACAGAAAAACTGTTTTTT
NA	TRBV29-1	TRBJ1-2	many	CSVALSGRARGYTF	TGCAGCGTCGCCTTGTCCGGCAGGGCCAGGGGCTACACCTTC
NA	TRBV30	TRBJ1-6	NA	CAWNAQENSPLHF	TGTGCCTGGAATGCCCAGGAAAATTCACCCCTCCACTTT
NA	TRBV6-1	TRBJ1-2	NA	CASSTGGGLNYGYTF	TGTGCCAGCAGTACCGGCGGGGGGCTAAACTATGGCTACACCTTC
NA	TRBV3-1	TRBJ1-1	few	CASSIGPHRDTEAFF	TGTGCCAGCAGTATCGGGCCGCACAGGGACACTGAAGCTTTCTTT
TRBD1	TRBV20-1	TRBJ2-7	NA	CSAREHRGLEQYF	TGCAGTGCTAGAGAACACAGGGGCCTCGAGCAGTACTTC
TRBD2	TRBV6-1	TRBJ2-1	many	CASSRTSGRGYNEQFF	TGTGCCAGCAGTCGGACTAGCGGGAGGGGCTACAATGAGCAGTTCTTC
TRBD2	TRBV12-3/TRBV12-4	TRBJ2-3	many	CASSPLAGGKDTQYF	TGTGCCAGCAGTCCGCTGGCGGGAGGGAAAGATACGCAGTATTTT
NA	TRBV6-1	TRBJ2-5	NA	CASSKNKAGLEETQYF	TGTGCCAGCAGTAAAAACAAGGCGGGATTGGAAGAGACCCAGTACTTC